This passage covers 20 T cell receptor beta chains from one sample sequenced in a study of blood T cell repertoires in COVID-19. Assay: immunoSEQ multiplex PCR; the TCRdb copy retains only in-frame clones and omits some. In the table there are 240,000 or so clones, around three quarters of which are singletons. Sample: peripheral blood. These receptors came from a woman aged 80 or older with acute or convalescent COVID-19.

The sample holds one count of this clone. The V gene is TRBV7-9, the J gene TRBJ2-3; 8 nucleotides agree with TRBD2. The CDR3 length is 16 residues. The V gene end was trimmed by 5 bases and the J gene end by 0 bases; junction bases not matched to a gene: 7. Germline V gene sequence: CDR1 SEHNR, CDR2 FQNEAQ (reference sequence). The CDR3 is CASSQQRGTSTDTQYF. DNA of the CDR3: TGTGCCAGCAGCCAGCAGCGGGGGACTAGCACAGATACGCAGTATTTT.

The chain combines TRBV18 with TRBJ2-5; D is unclear. V was cut by 1 base and J by 1 base, with 7 bases left in between. The CDR3 covers 14 residues. Looked up from germline, CDR1 is KGHSH and CDR2 is LQKENI. CDR3 nucleotide sequence: TGTGCCAGCTCACCACGTCAGGTCCAAGAGACCCAGTACTTC. This encodes CASSPRQVQETQYF.

The chain is built from TRBV6-2 or TRBV6-3 and TRBJ2-3; TRBD1 matches at 7 bases. V shed 2 bases and J 0 bases; nucleotides not matched to a gene: 2. Germline loops: CDR1 MNHEY, CDR2 SVGEGT. The CDR3 is 15 amino acids. CDR3 sequence: CASSYEDRSTDTQYF. The CDR3 DNA follows: TGTGCCAGCAGTTACGAGGACAGGAGCACAGATACGCAGTATTTT.

The rearrangement uses TRBV6-5 and TRBJ2-1, with TRBD2 identical over 14 bases. The CDR3 is made up of 15 amino acids. Per germline, CDR1 MNHEY and CDR2 SVGAGI. V was pared by 6 bases and J by 8 bases, with 6 bases of the junction left unmatched. CDR3 DNA sequence: TGTGCCAGCAGAGCGGGGACTAGCGGGAGTTATGAGCAGTTCTTC. Its protein is CASRAGTSGSYEQFF.

The chain employs TRBV18 and TRBJ2-7, with 7 bases fitting TRBD1. After removal of 5 bases from V and 5 bases from J, the junction contained 3 bases not matched to a gene. The CDR3 contains 12 residues. CDR1 KGHSH and CDR2 LQKENI come from the germline V gene. This CDR3 reads CASSTDRNEQYF. The CDR3 DNA sequence: TGTGCCAGCTCAACGGACAGGAACGAGCAGTACTTC.

The chain combines TRBV19 with TRBJ1-1, with a possible D match to TRBD1 (5 bases). This CDR3 has 16 amino acids. V gave up 2 bases and J gave up 4 bases, with 17 bases separating them. Germline CDR1 and CDR2: LNHDA and SQIVND (reference sequence). The CDR3 spells CASSITSSPGGTEAFF. CDR3 sequence (DNA): TGTGCCAGTAGTATAACCTCATCTCCGGGGGGCACTGAAGCTTTCTTT.

The chain has TRBV11-3 and TRBJ1-1, with unresolved D. CDR1 and CDR2 (germline): SGHNT, YENEEA. The V and J ends lost 5 bases and 0 bases respectively, with 7 bases between them. The CDR3 runs 13 residues. The CDR3 DNA sequence: TGTGCCAGCAGCCTCGAGTTGAACACTGAAGCTTTCTTT. As protein: CASSLELNTEAFF.

V usage is TRBV19 and J usage is TRBJ1-2, with TRBD1 matching 7 bases. The V and J ends lost 5 bases and 4 bases, in that order; junction bases with no gene match: 10. Germline-derived CDR1 and CDR2 are LNHDA and SQIVND (reference sequence). The CDR3 sequence is 15 residues long. The CDR3 region is CASSARDRSFYGYTF. The DNA for the CDR3 is TGTGCCAGTAGTGCTCGGGACAGATCTTTCTATGGCTACACCTTC. Full variable domain (missing parts from reference TRBV19 and TRBJ1-2): DGGITQSPKYLFRKEGQNVTLSCEQNLNHDAMYWYRQDPGQGLRLIYYSQIVNDFQKGDIAEGYSVSREKKESFPLTVTSAQKNPTAFYLCASSARDRSFYGYTFGSGTRLTVV.

The chain joins TRBV7-2 to TRBJ1-2; D is ambiguous. The CDR3 length is 14 residues. Germline loops: CDR1 SGHTA, CDR2 FQGNSA. V dropped 1 base and J dropped 4 bases, with 10 bases sitting between them. The CDR3 DNA is TGTGCCAGCAGCTTAGAGCGGCAGTTCTATGGCTACACCTTC. Amino acid sequence: CASSLERQFYGYTF. Full variable domain (outside the CDR3, taken from reference TRBV7-2 and TRBJ1-2): GAGVSQSPSNKVTEKGKDVELRCDPISGHTALYWYRQSLGQGLEFLIYFQGNSAPDKSGLPSDRFSAERTGGSVSTLTIQRTQQEDSAVYLCASSLERQFYGYTFGSGTRLTVV.

This clone has a single count. The chain links TRBV9 to TRBJ1-2; TRBD1 aligns across 12 bases. This CDR3 is built from 16 residues. V dropped 6 bases and J dropped 0; count of bases not matched to a gene: 6. CDR1 and CDR2 from the germline V gene are SGDLS and YYNGEE. CDR3 nucleotide sequence: TGTGCCAGCAACCCGGGACAGGGGGCCTCTAACTATGGCTACACCTTC. The encoded protein is CASNPGQGASNYGYTF. The full variable domain, its missing parts supplied by reference TRBV9 and TRBJ1-2, is DSGVTQTPKHLITATGQRVTLRCSPRSGDLSVYWYQQSLDQGLQFLIQYYNGEERAKGNILERFSAQQFPDLHSELNLSSLELGDSALYFCASNPGQGASNYGYTFGSGTRLTVV.

This clone appeared a single time. The chain couples TRBV29-1 to TRBJ2-7; 8 bases are shared with TRBD1. Unmatched junction bases numbered 5, after V lost 3 bases and J lost 4 bases. CDR1 is SQVTM, CDR2 ANQGSEA, per germline. The CDR3 covers 13 residues. This chain's CDR3 is CSVEGQGAYEQYF. CDR3 in DNA: TGCAGCGTTGAGGGCCAGGGGGCTTACGAGCAGTACTTC.

The chain recombines TRBV7-9 with TRBJ2-3; 8 positions match TRBD2. The J segment lost 3 bases and the V segment lost 1 base, leaving 3 bases of the junction unmatched. From germline, CDR1 is SEHNR and CDR2 FQNEAQ (reference sequence). The CDR3 is made up of 15 amino acids. CDR3 loop: CASSLEGTRTDTQYF. The CDR3 bases are TGTGCCAGCAGCTTAGAAGGGACTAGGACAGATACGCAGTATTTT.

J is TRBJ2-2 and V is TRBV3-1 (or the pseudogene TRBV3-2), with D possibly TRBD1 on 6 matching bases. V gave up 4 bases and J gave up 0 bases, with 9 bases separating them. The CDR3 consists of 15 residues. The V gene's germline CDR1 is LGHDT and CDR2 YNNKEL (reference sequence). The CDR3 region has the DNA TGTGCCAGCAGCCTCCAGGGGTCGAACACCGGGGAGCTGTTTTTT. The encoded protein is CASSLQGSNTGELFF.

With respect to this clone: The same CDR3 can be traced to other DNA sequences in this sample. The rearrangement joins TRBV5-1 to TRBJ1-1; TRBD1 aligns across 7 bases. The germline V gene encodes CDR1 SGHRS and CDR2 YFSETQ. The CDR3 extends over 14 amino acids. The J segment lost 1 base and the V segment lost 3 bases, leaving 3 bases of the junction unmatched. CDR3 sequence: CASSSGQPNTEAFF. CDR3 DNA sequence: TGCGCCAGCAGCTCGGGACAGCCGAACACTGAAGCTTTCTTT.

The V and J genes are TRBV30 and TRBJ2-3; D remains ambiguous. The CDR3 runs to 14 residues. Germline CDR1 GTSNPN, CDR2 SVGIG (reference sequence). The V end lost 2 bases, the J end lost 2 bases, and 11 bases lay between the germline ends. The CDR3 bases are TGTGCCTGGAGTAGTCTGACACTCACAGATACGCAGTATTTT. It encodes CAWSSLTLTDTQYF.

V gene TRBV6-6 combines with J gene TRBJ2-6; 8 bases are shared with TRBD2. Germline V lookup: CDR1 MNHNY, CDR2 SVGAGI (reference sequence). The CDR3 consists of 15 residues. V shed 7 bases, J shed 3 bases, and the junction held 5 bases outside the gene matches. CDR3 loop: CASNTGGVGANVLTF. The CDR3 bases are TGTGCCAGCAATACGGGAGGGGTTGGGGCCAACGTCCTGACTTTC.

The DNA for the CDR3 is TGCGCCAGCAGCCAACAACTAGCGGGGTACAATGAGCAGTTCTTC. Its translation is CASSQQLAGYNEQFF. The chain employs TRBV4-1 and TRBJ2-1; TRBD2 aligns across 10 bases. J lost 4 bases, V lost 2 bases, and 2 bases had no gene match. The CDR3 runs 15 residues. CDR1 and CDR2 from the germline V gene are MGHRA and YSYEKL.

This chain links TRBV5-1 with TRBJ1-2; 8 bases line up with TRBD1. The junction had 10 bases not matched to a gene; V was cut back by 3 bases and J by 9 bases. CDR3 length: 14 amino acids. Germline values: CDR1 SGHRS, CDR2 YFSETQ. The CDR3 DNA is TGCGCCAGCAGCTGGGACGCTCGACAGGGGAGCTACACCTTC. It yields the protein CASSWDARQGSYTF.

The CDR3 is CASRRAQGRYEQYF. As DNA, the CDR3 is TGTGCCAGCAGACGGGCTCAGGGGCGCTACGAGCAGTACTTC. J is TRBJ2-7 and V is TRBV6-5; D might be TRBD1 (6 bases). The CDR3 has 14 amino acids. Germline V gene sequence: CDR1 MNHEY, CDR2 SVGAGI. The V gene lost 6 bases and the J gene lost 3 bases, with 15 bases spanning the gap.

Concerning this clone: Additional DNA sequences in this sample encode the identical CDR3. The gene calls are TRBV5-1 and TRBJ2-2, with D tentatively TRBD1 (7 bases). V lost 0 bases to trimming and J lost 5 bases, with 11 bases between them. This CDR3 has 15 residues. The germline V gene encodes CDR1 SGHRS and CDR2 YFSETQ. In DNA form, the CDR3 reads TGCGCCAGCAGCTTGGGACAGGGAGGTACCGGGGAGCTGTTTTTT. This encodes CASSLGQGGTGELFF.